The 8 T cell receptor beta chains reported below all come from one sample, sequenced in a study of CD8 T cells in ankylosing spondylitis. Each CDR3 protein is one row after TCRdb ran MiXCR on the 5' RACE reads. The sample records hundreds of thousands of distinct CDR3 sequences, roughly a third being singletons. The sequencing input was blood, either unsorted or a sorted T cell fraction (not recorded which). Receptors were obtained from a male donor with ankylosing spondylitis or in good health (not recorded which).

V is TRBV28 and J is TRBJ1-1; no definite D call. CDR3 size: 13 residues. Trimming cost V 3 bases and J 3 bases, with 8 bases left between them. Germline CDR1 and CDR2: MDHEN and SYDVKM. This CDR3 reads CASSFGHHTEAFF. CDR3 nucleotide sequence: TGTGCCAGCAGTTTCGGGCATCACACTGAAGCTTTCTTT.

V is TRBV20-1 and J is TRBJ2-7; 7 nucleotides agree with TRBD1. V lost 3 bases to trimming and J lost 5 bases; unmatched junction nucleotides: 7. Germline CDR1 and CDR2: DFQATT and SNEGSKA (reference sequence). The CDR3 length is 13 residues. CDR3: CSASRGRQHEQYF. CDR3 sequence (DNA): TGCAGTGCTAGTAGGGGGCGCCAGCACGAGCAGTACTTC.

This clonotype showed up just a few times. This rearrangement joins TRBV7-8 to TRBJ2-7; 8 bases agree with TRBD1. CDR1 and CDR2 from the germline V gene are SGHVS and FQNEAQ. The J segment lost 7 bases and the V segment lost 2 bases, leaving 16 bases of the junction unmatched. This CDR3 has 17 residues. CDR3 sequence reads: CASSLPYPGTGDGEQYF. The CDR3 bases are TGTGCCAGCAGCTTACCATACCCCGGGACAGGCGACGGAGAGCAGTACTTC.

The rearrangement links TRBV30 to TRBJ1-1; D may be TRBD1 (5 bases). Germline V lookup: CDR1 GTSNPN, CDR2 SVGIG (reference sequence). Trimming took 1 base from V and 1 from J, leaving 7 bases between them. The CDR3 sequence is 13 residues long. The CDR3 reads CAWSGRGNTEAFF. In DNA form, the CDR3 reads TGTGCCTGGAGTGGGAGGGGGAACACTGAAGCTTTCTTT.

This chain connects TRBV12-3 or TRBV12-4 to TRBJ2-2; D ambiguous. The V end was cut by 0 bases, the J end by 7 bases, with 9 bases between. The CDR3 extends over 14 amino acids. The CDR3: CASSLARVFGELFF. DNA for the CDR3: TGTGCCAGCAGTTTAGCGCGTGTGTTCGGGGAGCTGTTTTTT.

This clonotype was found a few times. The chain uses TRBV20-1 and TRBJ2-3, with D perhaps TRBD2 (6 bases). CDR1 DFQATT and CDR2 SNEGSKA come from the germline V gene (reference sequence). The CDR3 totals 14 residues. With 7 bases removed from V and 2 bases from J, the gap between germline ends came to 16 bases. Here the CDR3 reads CSVPVGTLTDTQYF. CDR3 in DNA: TGCAGTGTCCCAGTGGGGACTCTCACAGATACGCAGTATTTT.

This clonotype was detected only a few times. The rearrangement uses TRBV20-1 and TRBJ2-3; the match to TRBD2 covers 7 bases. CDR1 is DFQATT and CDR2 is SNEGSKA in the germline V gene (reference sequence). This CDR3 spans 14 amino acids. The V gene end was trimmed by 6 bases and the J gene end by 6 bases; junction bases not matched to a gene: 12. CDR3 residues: CSAPPAGRRDTQYF. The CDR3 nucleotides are TGCAGTGCCCCCCCAGCGGGGCGCAGGGATACGCAGTATTTT.

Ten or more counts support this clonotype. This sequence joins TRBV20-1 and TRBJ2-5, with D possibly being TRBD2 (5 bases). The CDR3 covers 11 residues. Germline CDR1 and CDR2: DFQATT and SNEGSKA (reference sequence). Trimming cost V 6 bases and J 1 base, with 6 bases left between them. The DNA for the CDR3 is TGCAGTGCCCGGGGCCAAGAGACCCAGTACTTC. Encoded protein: CSARGQETQYF.